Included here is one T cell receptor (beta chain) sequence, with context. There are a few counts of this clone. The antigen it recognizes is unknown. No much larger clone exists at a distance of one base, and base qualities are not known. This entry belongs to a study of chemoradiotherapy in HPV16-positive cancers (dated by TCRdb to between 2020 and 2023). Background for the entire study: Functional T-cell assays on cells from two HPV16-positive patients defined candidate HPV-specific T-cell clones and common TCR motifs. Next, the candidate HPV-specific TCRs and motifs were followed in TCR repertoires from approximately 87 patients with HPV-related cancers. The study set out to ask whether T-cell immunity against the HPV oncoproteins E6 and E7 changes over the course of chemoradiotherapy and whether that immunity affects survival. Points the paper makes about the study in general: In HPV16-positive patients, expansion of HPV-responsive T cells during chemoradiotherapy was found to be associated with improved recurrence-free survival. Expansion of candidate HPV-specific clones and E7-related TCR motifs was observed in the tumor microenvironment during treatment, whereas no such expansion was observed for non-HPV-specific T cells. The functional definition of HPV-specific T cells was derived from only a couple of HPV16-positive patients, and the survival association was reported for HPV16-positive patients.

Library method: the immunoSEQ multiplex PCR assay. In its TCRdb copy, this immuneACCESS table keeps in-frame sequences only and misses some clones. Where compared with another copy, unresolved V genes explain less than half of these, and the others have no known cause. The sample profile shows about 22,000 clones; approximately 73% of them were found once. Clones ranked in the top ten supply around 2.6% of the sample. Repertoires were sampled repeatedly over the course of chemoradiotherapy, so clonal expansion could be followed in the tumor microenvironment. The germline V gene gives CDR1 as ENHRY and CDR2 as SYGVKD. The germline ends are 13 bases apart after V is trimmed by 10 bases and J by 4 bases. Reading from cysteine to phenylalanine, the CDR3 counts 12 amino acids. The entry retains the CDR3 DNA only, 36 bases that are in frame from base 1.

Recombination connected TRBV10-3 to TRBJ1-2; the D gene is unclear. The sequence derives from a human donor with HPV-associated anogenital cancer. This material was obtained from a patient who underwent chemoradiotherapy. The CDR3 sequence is CATALSSYGYTF. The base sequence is TGTGCCACGGCGCTGAGTAGCTATGGCTACACCTTC.